These 7 T cell receptor beta chains were all obtained from the same sample, sequenced in a study of blood T cell repertoires in COVID-19. Profiling relied on immunoSEQ multiplex PCR, and the TCRdb table lists in-frame clones only, not all of them. The sample shows 150,000 to 200,000 clones, approximately 86% of them seen only once. The sequenced sample was peripheral blood. The receptors originated from a man in his sixties or seventies with acute or convalescent COVID-19.

The chain uses TRBV9 and TRBJ1-1; D is perhaps TRBD1 (5 bases). V was pared by 0 bases and J by 10 bases, with 13 bases between. The CDR3 consists of 13 residues. CDR1 and CDR2 from the germline V gene are SGDLS and YYNGEE. The CDR3 sequence: CASSVDVGGAAFF. The CDR3 bases are TGTGCCAGCAGCGTAGATGTGGGGGGAGCAGCTTTCTTT.

This clone has just one count. The chain employs TRBV6-5 and TRBJ1-6, with 10 bases matching TRBD1. The CDR3 totals 14 residues. The ends lost 2 bases at V and 9 bases at J; junction bases unmatched: 1. Germline V gene data show CDR1 as MNHEY and CDR2 as SVGAGI. CDR3: CASSYGDRGSPLHF. In DNA, the CDR3 is TGTGCCAGCAGTTACGGGGACAGGGGTTCACCCCTCCACTTT.

The chain recombines TRBV28 with TRBJ2-7, with 8 bases matching TRBD1. CDR1 is MDHEN, CDR2 SYDVKM, per germline. CDR3 length: 13 amino acids. After removal of 10 bases from V and 2 bases from J, the junction contained 7 bases not matched to a gene. The CDR3 reads CATQRQGTYEQYF. The CDR3 DNA sequence: TGTGCCACCCAACGACAGGGGACCTACGAGCAGTACTTC.

The J gene is TRBJ2-3, the V gene TRBV5-8, with 9 nucleotides matching TRBD1. This CDR3 region has 14 residues. The J segment lost 3 bases and the V segment lost 5 bases, leaving 4 bases of the junction unmatched. Germline-derived CDR1 and CDR2 are SGHTS and YDEGEE. CDR3 loop: CASRTTGGTDTQYF. The CDR3 nucleotides read TGTGCCAGCAGGACGACAGGGGGTACAGATACGCAGTATTTT.

This chain connects TRBV23-1 to TRBJ1-1; 8 positions match TRBD1. TRBV23-1 is designated an ORF whose function remains uncertain. This CDR3 spans 15 amino acids. The ends lost 2 bases at V and 3 bases at J; junction bases unmatched: 5. Here the CDR3 reads CASSQPLQGDTEAFF. The CDR3 DNA follows: TGCGCCAGCAGTCAACCCTTACAGGGGGACACTGAAGCTTTCTTT.

The chain couples TRBV28 to TRBJ2-7, with 9 bases aligning to TRBD2. V lost 10 bases and J lost 4; bases outside the gene matches: 8. Germline-derived CDR1 and CDR2 are MDHEN and SYDVKM. The CDR3 contains 13 residues. This CDR3 reads CAITRGLAYEQYF. In DNA, the CDR3 is TGTGCCATCACAAGGGGACTAGCTTACGAGCAGTACTTC.

The chain uses TRBV9 and TRBJ2-5; D possibly corresponds to TRBD1 (6 bases). Per the germline V gene, CDR1 is SGDLS and CDR2 is YYNGEE. This CDR3 region has 16 residues. Trimming removed 3 bases from V and 2 bases from J, with 17 bases in between. The CDR3 region has the DNA TGTGCCAGCAGCGAGCCCGGGACCAGGGGACAAGAGACCCAGTACTTC. Encoded protein: CASSEPGTRGQETQYF.